This T cell receptor beta chain was retrieved from a study of human T cells and chemical hapten exposure. Study-level results: Expanded TCR sets contained significantly more large CDR3 similarity clusters than controls.

A few counts support this clonotype. Its antigen is unknown. TCRdb used MiXCR to reprocess the RACE reads, holding one entry per CDR3 protein. The top ten clones hold roughly 2.4% of a sample with about 100,000 distinct CDR3 sequences, roughly a tenth of them seen once. Specified time point: patch test 1, 2 weeks after DPC sensitization. The sample's treatment: therapeutic diphenylcyclopropenone sensitization with weekly scalp DPC. Venepuncture was done earlier than the placement of each patch test. Alopecia patients between 18 and 70 years old and suitable for DPC were used as donors. Before extraction, the whole blood was not fractionated, and total RNA was taken from it. Germline V gives CDR1 SGHNT, CDR2 YENEEA. V was shortened by 1 base and J by 4 bases, with 22 bases between the two germline ends. The CDR3 runs 18 residues.

The source is a middle-aged man with alopecia areata. Some clones in this sample may be carry-over from other donors' samples. The chain recombines TRBV11-3 with TRBJ1-2; TRBD1 might be the D (5 bases). Sequencing used whole blood, obtained in connection with sensitization to the hapten diphenylcyclopropenone (DPC). The CDR3 DNA sequence: TGTGCCAGCAGCTTAGGAGGGCAGGGTCCGCCCGGGAGCTATGGCTACACCTTC. Its translation is CASSLGGQGPPGSYGYTF.